This T cell receptor beta chain was documented in a study of T cell clones after liver transplantation. Study-level information: TCRbeta sequencing after a pre-transplant mixed lymphocyte reaction identified graft-donor-reactive clones, later tracked in post-transplant blood. Findings and limits, study-wide: Post-transplant time points were not standardized, so conclusions are preliminary. Post-transplant, graft-donor-reactive CD4 TCRbeta sequences in blood dropped significantly in most of the 8 subjects.

CDR1 and CDR2 from the germline V gene are SGHNT and YYREEE (reference sequence). The CDR3 covers 15 residues. With V trimmed by 3 bases and J by 4 bases, 6 bases remained unmatched. The table lists this clone with a count of one. No antigen is known for it. Some clones are missing from TCRdb's copy, which holds only in-frame ones; the method was immunoSEQ multiplex PCR. This table has over 50,000 clones, 65% to 85% appearing once. The material sequenced was CD4+ T cells from blood, taken before liver transplant. This clonotype originated in a human donor who received a liver transplant. The V and J genes are TRBV5-4 and TRBJ2-1; 8 bases match TRBD1. The CDR3 DNA is TGTGCCAGCAGCTCCGGGACAGGCGGATACAATGAGCAGTTCTTC. Translation: CASSSGTGGYNEQFF.